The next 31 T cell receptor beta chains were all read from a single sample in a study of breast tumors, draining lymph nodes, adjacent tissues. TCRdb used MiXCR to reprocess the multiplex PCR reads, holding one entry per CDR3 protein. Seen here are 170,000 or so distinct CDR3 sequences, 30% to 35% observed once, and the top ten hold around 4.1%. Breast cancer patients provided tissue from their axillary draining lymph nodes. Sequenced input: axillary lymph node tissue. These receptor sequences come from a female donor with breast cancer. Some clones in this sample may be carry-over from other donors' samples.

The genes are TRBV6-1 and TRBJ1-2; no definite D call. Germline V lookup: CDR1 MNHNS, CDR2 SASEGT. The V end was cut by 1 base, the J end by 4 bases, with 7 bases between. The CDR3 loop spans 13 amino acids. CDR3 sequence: CASSEDTLYGYTF. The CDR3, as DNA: TGTGCCAGCAGTGAAGACACCCTCTATGGCTACACCTTC.

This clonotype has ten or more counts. In DNA, the CDR3 is TGTGCCAGCAGCTTAGAGGCGTTCGTCCTCGGGACAGGAGATCAGCCCCAGCATTTT. Amino acid sequence: CASSLEAFVLGTGDQPQHF. The chain has TRBV7-6 and TRBJ1-5, with TRBD1 identical over 8 bases. Trimming cost V 1 base and J 5 bases; bases outside gene matches: 16. Germline lookup yields CDR1 SGHVS and CDR2 FNYEAQ. The CDR3 length is 19 residues.

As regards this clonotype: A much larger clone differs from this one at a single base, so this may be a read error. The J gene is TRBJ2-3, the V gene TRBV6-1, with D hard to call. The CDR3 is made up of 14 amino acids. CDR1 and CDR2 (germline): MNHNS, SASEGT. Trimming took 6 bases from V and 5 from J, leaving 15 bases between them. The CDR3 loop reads CASSHNPPGDTQYF. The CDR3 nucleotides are TGTGCCAGCAGCCACAATCCCCCTGGAGATACGCAGTATTTT.

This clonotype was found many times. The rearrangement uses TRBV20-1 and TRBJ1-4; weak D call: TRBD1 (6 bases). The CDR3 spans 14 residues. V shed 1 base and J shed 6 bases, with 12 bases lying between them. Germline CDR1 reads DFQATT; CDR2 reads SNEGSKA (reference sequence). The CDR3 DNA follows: TGCAGTGCTAGAGCGGGGGGGCGCGATGAAAAACTGTTTTTT. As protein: CSARAGGRDEKLFF.

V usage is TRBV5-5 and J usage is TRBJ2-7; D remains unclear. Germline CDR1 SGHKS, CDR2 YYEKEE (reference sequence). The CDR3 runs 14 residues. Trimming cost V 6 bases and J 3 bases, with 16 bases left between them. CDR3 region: CASTAASTNYEQYF. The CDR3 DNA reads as TGTGCCAGCACCGCGGCGAGCACTAACTACGAGCAGTACTTC.

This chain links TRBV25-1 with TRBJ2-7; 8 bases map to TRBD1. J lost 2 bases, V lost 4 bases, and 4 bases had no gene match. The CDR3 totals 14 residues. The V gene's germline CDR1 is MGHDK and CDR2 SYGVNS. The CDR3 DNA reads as TGTGCCAGCAGTGCGCAGGGGGCGACCTACGAGCAGTACTTC. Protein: CASSAQGATYEQYF.

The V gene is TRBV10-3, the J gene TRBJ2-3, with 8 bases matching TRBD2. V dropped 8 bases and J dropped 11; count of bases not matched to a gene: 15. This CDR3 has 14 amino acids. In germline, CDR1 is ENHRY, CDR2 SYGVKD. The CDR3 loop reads CAIGQREKNNEQYF. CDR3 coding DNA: TGTGCCATCGGACAGCGGGAGAAGAACAATGAGCAGTATTTT.

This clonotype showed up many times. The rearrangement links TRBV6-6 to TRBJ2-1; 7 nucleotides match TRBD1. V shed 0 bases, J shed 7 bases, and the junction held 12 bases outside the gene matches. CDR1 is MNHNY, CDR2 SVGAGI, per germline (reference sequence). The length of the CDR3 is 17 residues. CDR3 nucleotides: TGTGCCAGCAGTTACTCGAGACGTGCAGACAGGGTTAATGAGCAGTTCTTC. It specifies CASSYSRRADRVNEQFF.

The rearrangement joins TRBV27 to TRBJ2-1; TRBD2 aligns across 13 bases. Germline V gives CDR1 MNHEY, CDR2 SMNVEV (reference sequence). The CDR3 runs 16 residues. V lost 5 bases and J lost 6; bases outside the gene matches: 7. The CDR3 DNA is TGTGCCAGCAGTATCACCGGACTAGCGGGAGCCAATGAGCAGTTCTTC. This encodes CASSITGLAGANEQFF.

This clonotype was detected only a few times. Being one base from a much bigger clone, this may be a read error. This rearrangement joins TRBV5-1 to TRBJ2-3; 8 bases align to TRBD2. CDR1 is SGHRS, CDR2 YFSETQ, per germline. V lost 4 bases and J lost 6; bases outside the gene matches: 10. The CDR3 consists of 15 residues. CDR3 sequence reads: CASSRALAACDTQYF. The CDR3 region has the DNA TGCGCCAGCAGCCGGGCACTAGCGGCGTGCGATACGCAGTATTTT.

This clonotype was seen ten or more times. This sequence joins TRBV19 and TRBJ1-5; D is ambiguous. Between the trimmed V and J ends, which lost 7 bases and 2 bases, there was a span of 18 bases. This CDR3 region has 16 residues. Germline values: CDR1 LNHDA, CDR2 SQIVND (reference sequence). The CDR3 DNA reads TGTGCCAGTATTCGCTCTGGTCACGGACGCAATCAGCCCCAGCATTTT. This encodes CASIRSGHGRNQPQHF.

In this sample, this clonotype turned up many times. The chain's CDR3 is CASSPPLGLAGSDTQYF. The CDR3 region has the DNA TGTGCCAGCAGCCCACCACTGGGACTAGCGGGTTCGGATACGCAGTATTTT. This rearrangement joins TRBV7-3 to TRBJ2-3; 12 nucleotides agree with TRBD2. This CDR3 region has 17 residues. J was trimmed by 6 bases and V by 5 bases; bases with no gene match: 12. Germline V gene lookup returns CDR1 SGHTA and CDR2 FQGTGA.

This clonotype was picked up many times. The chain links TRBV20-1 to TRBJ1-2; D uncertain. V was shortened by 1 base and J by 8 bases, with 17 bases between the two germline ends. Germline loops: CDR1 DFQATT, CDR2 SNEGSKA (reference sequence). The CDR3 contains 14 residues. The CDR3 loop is CSARVQRDLVGYTF. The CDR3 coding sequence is TGCAGTGCTAGAGTACAGAGAGACCTGGTCGGCTACACCTTC.

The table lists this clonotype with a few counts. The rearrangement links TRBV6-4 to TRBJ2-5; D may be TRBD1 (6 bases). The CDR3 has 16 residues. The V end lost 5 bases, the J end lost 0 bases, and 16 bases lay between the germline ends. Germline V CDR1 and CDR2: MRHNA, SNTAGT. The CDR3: CASSHGFEGDQETQYF. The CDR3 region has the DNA TGTGCCAGCAGTCATGGGTTTGAGGGGGACCAAGAGACCCAGTACTTC.

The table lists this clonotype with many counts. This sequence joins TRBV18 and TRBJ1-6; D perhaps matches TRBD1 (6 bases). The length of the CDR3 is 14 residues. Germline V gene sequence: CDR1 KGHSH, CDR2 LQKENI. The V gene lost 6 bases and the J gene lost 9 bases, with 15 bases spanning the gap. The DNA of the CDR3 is TGTGCCAGCTCGGGGGGCCAGGGTGGTTCACCCCTCCACTTT. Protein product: CASSGGQGGSPLHF.

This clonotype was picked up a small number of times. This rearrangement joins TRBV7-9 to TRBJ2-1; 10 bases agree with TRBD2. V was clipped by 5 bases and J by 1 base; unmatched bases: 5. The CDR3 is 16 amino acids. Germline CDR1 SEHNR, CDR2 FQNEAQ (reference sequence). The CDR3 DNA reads TGTGCCAGCAGCACCCTAGCGGGAGCATCCTACAATGAGCAGTTCTTC. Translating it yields CASSTLAGASYNEQFF.

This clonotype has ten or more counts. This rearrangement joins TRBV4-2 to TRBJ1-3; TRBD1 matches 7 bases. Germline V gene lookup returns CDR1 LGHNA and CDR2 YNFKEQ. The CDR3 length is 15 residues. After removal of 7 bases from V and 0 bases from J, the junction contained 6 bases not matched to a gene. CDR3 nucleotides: TGTGCCAGCACCGGGACAGCTATCTCTGGAAACACCATATATTTT. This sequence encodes CASTGTAISGNTIYF.

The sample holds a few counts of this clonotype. CDR3 residues: CASSLGDSEQYF. DNA of the CDR3: TGTGCCAGCAGCTTGGGTGACTCCGAGCAGTACTTC. This rearrangement joins TRBV5-6 to TRBJ2-7, with unresolved D. The ends were cut back, 0 bases at V and 6 bases at J, with 7 bases in the middle. CDR1 is SGHDT, CDR2 YYEEEE, per germline. CDR3 length equals 12 residues.

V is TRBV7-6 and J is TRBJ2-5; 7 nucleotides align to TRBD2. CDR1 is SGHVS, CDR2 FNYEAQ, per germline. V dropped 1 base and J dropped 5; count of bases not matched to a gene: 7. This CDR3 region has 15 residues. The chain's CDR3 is CASSLGVWGGETQYF. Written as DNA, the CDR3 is TGTGCCAGCAGCTTAGGTGTATGGGGAGGGGAGACCCAGTACTTC.

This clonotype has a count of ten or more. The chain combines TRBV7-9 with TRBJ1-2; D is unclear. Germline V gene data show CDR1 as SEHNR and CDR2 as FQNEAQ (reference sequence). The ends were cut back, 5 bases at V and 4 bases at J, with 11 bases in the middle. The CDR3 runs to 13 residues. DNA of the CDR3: TGTGCCAGCAGCCCGGAGCCCTCCTATGGCTACACCTTC. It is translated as CASSPEPSYGYTF.

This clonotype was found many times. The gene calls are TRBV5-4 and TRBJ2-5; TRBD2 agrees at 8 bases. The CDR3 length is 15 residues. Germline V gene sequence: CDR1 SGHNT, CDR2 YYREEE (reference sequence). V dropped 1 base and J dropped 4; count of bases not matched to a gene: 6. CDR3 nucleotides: TGTGCCAGCAGCTTGTCGGGAGGGCCTACAGAGACCCAGTACTTC. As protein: CASSLSGGPTETQYF.

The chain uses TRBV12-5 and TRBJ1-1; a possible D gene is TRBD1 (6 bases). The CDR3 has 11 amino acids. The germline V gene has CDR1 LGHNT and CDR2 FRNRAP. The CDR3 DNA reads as TGTGCCAGCGGTCAGGGGACTGAAGCTTTCTTT. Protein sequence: CASGQGTEAFF.

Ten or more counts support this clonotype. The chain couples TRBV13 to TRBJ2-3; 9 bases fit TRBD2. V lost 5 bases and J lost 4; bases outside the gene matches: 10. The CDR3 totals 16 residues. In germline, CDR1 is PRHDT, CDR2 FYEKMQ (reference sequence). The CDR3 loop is CASSPRTSVIPDTQYF. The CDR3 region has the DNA TGTGCCAGCAGCCCCCGGACTAGCGTCATCCCAGATACGCAGTATTTT.

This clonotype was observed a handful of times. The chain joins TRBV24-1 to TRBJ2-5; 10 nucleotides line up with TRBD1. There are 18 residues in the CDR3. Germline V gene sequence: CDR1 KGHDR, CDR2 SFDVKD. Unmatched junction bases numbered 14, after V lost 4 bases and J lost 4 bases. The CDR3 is CATSDRGGDRGYGETQYF. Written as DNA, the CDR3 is TGTGCCACCAGTGACCGGGGGGGGGACAGGGGATATGGAGAGACCCAGTACTTC.

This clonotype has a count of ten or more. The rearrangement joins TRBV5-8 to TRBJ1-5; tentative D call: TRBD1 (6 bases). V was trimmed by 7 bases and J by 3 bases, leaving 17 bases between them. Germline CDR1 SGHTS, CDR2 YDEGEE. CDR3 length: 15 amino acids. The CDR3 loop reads CASGLAGANNQPQHF. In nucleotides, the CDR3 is TGTGCCAGCGGCCTCGCGGGGGCGAACAATCAGCCCCAGCATTTT.

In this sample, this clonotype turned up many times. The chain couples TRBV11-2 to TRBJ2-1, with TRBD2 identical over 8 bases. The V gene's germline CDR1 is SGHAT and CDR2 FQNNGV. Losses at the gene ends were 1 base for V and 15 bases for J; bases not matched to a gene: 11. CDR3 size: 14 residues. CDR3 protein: CASSLGGTSGHRFF. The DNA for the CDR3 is TGTGCCAGCAGCTTAGGCGGCACTAGCGGACATCGGTTCTTC.

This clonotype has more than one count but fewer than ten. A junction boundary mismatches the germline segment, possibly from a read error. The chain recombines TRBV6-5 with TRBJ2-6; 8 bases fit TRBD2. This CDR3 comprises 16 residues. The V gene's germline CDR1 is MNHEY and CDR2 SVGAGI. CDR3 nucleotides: TGTGCCAGCAGTCACTCGGGGGGGGCTGGGGCCAACGTCCTGACTTTC. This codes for CASSHSGGAGANVLTF.

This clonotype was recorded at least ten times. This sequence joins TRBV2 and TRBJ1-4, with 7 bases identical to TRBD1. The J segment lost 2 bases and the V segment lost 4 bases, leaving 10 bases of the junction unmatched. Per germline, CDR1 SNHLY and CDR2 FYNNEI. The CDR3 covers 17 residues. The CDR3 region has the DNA TGTGCCAGCAGTGTGAATGGACAGGTCGGGACTAATGAAAAACTGTTTTTT. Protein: CASSVNGQVGTNEKLFF.

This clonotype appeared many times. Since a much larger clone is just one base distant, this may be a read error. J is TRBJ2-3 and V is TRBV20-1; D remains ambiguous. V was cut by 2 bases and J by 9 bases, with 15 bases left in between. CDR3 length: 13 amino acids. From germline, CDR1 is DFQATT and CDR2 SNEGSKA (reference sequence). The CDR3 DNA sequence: TGCAGTGCTAGACTTACATCCAAGGGCACGCAGTATTTT. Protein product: CSARLTSKGTQYF.

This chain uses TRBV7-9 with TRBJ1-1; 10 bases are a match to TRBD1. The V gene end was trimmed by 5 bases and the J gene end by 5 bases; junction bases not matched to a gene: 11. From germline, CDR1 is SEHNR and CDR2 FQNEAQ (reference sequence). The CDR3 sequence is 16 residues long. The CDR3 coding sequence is TGTGCCAGCAGCCCAACCGGGACAGGGGTATTGACTGAAGCTTTCTTT. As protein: CASSPTGTGVLTEAFF. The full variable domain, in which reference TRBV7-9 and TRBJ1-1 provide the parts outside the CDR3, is DTGVSQNPRHKITKRGQNVTFRCDPISEHNRLYWYRQTLGQGPEFLTYFQNEAQLEKSRLLSDRFSAERPKGSFSTLEIQRTEQGDSAMYLCASSPTGTGVLTEAFFGQGTRLTVV.

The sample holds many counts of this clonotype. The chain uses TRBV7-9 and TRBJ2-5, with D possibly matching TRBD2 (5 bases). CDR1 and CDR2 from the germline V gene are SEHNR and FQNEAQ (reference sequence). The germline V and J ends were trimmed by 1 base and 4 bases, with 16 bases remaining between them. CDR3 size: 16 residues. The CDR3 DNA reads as TGTGCCAGCAGCTTAGGATCTGGGAGCGAGCGAGAGACCCAGTACTTC. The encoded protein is CASSLGSGSERETQYF. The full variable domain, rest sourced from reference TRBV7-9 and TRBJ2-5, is DTGVSQNPRHKITKRGQNVTFRCDPISEHNRLYWYRQTLGQGPEFLTYFQNEAQLEKSRLLSDRFSAERPKGSFSTLEIQRTEQGDSAMYLCASSLGSGSERETQYFGPGTRLLVL.